This T cell receptor beta chain was sequenced for a study of identifying expanded T cells in peripheral blood. Germline V gene sequence: CDR1 SGHNT, CDR2 YYREEE (reference sequence). V was cut by 4 bases and J by 6 bases, with 17 bases left in between. This CDR3 comprises 15 residues. Healthy donors had no documented immune events, such as infections, while sampled. Some clones are missing from TCRdb's copy, which holds only in-frame ones; the method was immunoSEQ multiplex PCR. The data contain about 90,000 clones, approximately 83% of them singletons. The sequencing input was blood. The receptor was isolated from a person aged 18 to 70 in good health. V and J are TRBV5-4 and TRBJ2-4, with D tentatively TRBD1 or TRBD2 (6 bases each). The DNA of the CDR3 is TGTGCCAGCAGCCCCGGGGGACAACAACGAAACATTCAGTACTTC. Translated: CASSPGGQQRNIQYF.